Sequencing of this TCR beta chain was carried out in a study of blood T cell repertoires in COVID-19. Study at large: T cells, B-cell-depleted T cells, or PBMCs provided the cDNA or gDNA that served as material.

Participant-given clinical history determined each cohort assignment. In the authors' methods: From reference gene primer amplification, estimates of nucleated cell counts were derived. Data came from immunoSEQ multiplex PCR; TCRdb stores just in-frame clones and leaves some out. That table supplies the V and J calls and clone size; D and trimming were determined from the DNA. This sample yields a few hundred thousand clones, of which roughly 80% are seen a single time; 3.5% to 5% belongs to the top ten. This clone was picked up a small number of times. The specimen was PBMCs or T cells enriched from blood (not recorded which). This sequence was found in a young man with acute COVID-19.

CDR3 in amino acids: CASSWLANTEAFF. DNA for the CDR3: TGTGCCAGTAGTTGGCTAGCGAACACTGAAGCTTTCTTT. V is TRBV19 and J is TRBJ1-1; D not resolved. Between the trimmed V and J ends, which lost 5 bases and 1 base, there was a span of 8 bases. CDR1 is LNHDA and CDR2 is SQIVND in the germline V gene (reference sequence). The CDR3 is made up of 13 amino acids. Supplemented by reference TRBV19 and TRBJ1-1, the full variable domain reads DGGITQSPKYLFRKEGQNVTLSCEQNLNHDAMYWYRQDPGQGLRLIYYSQIVNDFQKGDIAEGYSVSREKKESFPLTVTSAQKNPTAFYLCASSWLANTEAFFGQGTRLTVV.